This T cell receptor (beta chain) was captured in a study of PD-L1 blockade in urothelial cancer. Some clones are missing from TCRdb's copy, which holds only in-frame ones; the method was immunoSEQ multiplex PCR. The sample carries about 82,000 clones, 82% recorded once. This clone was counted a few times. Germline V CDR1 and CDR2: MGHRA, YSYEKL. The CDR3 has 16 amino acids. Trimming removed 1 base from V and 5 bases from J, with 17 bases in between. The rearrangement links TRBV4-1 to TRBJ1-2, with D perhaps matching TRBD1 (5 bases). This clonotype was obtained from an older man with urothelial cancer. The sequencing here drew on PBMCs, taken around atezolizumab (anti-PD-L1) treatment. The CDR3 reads CASSQAGRAGIYGYTF. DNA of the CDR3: TGCGCCAGCAGCCAAGCCGGCAGGGCCGGAATTTATGGCTACACCTTC.